Detailed here is one TCR beta chain. What it binds is not known. This specimen belongs to a study of Graves' ophthalmopathy and Graves' hyperthyroidism. Study-wide findings and caveats: Most expanded thyroid clonotypes above 0.001 frequency also appeared in blood. Classification of ophthalmopathy versus stable hyperthyroidism by a 13-signature model yielded approximately 90% sensitivity and roughly 81% specificity.

RNA transcripts provided the template for amplifying TCR beta CDR3 regions. A first-round RT-PCR used HTBI primers, followed by a second-round multiplex PCR. A single record per CDR3 protein comes from TCRdb applying MiXCR to the multiplex PCR reads. The sample yields over a million distinct CDR3 sequences, 35% to 45% seen once. This CDR3 is built from 14 residues. V trimming: 4 bases; J trimming: 2 bases; junction bases outside the gene matches: 5. V usage is TRBV12-3 or TRBV12-4 and J usage is TRBJ2-7; 7 bases agree with TRBD1. This clonotype was sampled from an adult man with Graves' hyperthyroidism. Sequenced input: peripheral blood or thyroid tissue (not recorded which). CDR3 region: CASSSNRGPYEQYF. The CDR3 region has the DNA TGTGCCAGCAGTTCCAACAGGGGCCCCTACGAGCAGTACTTC.